This T cell receptor (beta chain) was recovered during a study of cytomegalovirus exposure and HLA in healthy donors. Regarding this clone: Its antigen is unknown.

The germline V gene encodes CDR1 SGHRS and CDR2 YFSETQ. This CDR3 is 14 amino acids long. V was cut by 0 bases and J by 4 bases, with 9 bases left in between. Study-wide results and caveats: A list of approximately 150 TCR beta chains associated with cytomegalovirus was given.

It was with 60 Vbeta and 13 Jbeta primers that the PCR ran. As processed by the authors: There were 70 million to 95 million unique TCR beta chains by a later count, and approximately 11 million of them were shared. The repertoire was sequenced with immunoSEQ multiplex PCR; TCRdb's copy has only in-frame clones and lacks some. The DNA was the basis for D and trimming; V, J and clone size are from that table. The sample lists around 230,000 clones; more than 70% were seen once. The receptor was isolated from a boy under 18 in good health and CMV-seronegative. The material sequenced was PBMCs. The chain recombines TRBV5-1 with TRBJ2-3; TRBD2 is a possible D gene (6 bases). CDR3 sequence reads: CASSLGGTADTQYF. As DNA, the CDR3 is TGCGCCAGCAGCTTGGGGGGGACTGCAGATACGCAGTATTTT.